A selection of T cell receptor beta chains follows, all from one sample in a study of OX40 agonist ivuxolimab in advanced cancers. TCRdb's table, derived via immunoSEQ multiplex PCR, lists solely in-frame clones and lacks some. The sample records about 50,000 clones, about 90% being singletons. Sample: CD4+ or CD8+ T cells sorted from blood, taken in a trial of the OX40 agonist ivuxolimab. These receptors originate from an adult with an advanced solid tumor such as melanoma, head and neck, liver or kidney cancer. The CDR3 runs from the conserved cysteine through the conserved F or W. The D gene is left open where the match is weak. Clone size is given for some rows only: seen once, a few or many times, or a class if the clone is expanded.

j_call,d_call,v_call,clone_size,cdr3_aa,cdr3_nt
TRBJ2-7,-,TRBV7-8,-,CASRAGPLPYEQYF,TGTGCCAGCCGGGCGGGACCCCTTCCCTACGAGCAGTACTTC
TRBJ2-7,-,TRBV5-1,-,CASSLETGYEQYF,TGCGCCAGCAGCTTGGAGACAGGTTACGAGCAGTACTTC
TRBJ2-2,-,TRBV5-1,-,CASSAPNTGELFF,TGCGCCAGCAGCGCCCCTAACACCGGGGAGCTGTTTTTT
TRBJ2-1,TRBD1,TRBV7-2,-,CASSPRTGGNEQFF,TGTGCCAGCAGCCCGCGGACAGGGGGTAATGAGCAGTTCTTC
TRBJ2-3,-,TRBV7-2,-,CASSLEARESDTQYF,TGTGCCAGCAGCTTAGAGGCCCGGGAGTCAGATACGCAGTATTTT
TRBJ2-3,TRBD1,TRBV5-8,-,CASSLTGADTQYF,TGTGCCAGCAGCTTAACAGGGGCCGATACGCAGTATTTT
TRBJ1-1,-,TRBV6-6,-,CASTHGGAGTEAFF,TGTGCCAGCACCCACGGGGGGGCGGGCACTGAAGCTTTCTTT
TRBJ2-7,TRBD2,TRBV7-2,-,CASSETSGAHYEQYF,TGTGCCAGCAGCGAAACTAGCGGAGCCCACTACGAGCAGTACTTC
TRBJ2-3,-,TRBV11-3,-,CASSPPGGGDTQYF,TGTGCCAGCAGCCCCCCCGGTGGGGGAGATACGCAGTATTTT
TRBJ2-3,-,TRBV7-2,once,CASSLGTDLDTQYF,TGTGCCAGCAGCTTAGGTACCGACTTGGATACGCAGTATTTT
TRBJ2-3,-,TRBV14,-,CASSQVLAVQYF,TGTGCCAGCAGCCAAGTGTTAGCGGTGCAGTATTTT
TRBJ2-7,-,TRBV18,-,CASSPEYSIDEQYF,TGTGCCAGCTCACCTGAATATAGCATCGACGAGCAGTACTTC
TRBJ1-4,-,TRBV18,-,CASSPWTPATNEKLFF,TGTGCCAGCTCACCATGGACCCCTGCAACTAATGAAAAACTGTTTTTT
TRBJ2-3,-,TRBV5-1,-,CASSPGRGSTDTQYF,TGCGCCAGCAGCCCGGGGCGCGGGAGCACAGATACGCAGTATTTT
TRBJ2-7,-,TRBV15,-,CATSRDLTDEQYF,TGTGCCACCAGCAGAGATCTGACAGACGAGCAGTACTTC
TRBJ2-5,-,TRBV7-9,-,CASSLGAAEETQYF,TGTGCCAGCAGCTTAGGGGCAGCAGAAGAGACCCAGTACTTC
TRBJ2-5,TRBD1,TRBV18,once,CASSPGTGRQETQYF,TGTGCCAGCTCACCCGGGACAGGACGTCAAGAGACCCAGTACTTC
TRBJ1-2,-,TRBV20-1,-,CSARVWDGYTF,TGCAGTGCTAGAGTATGGGATGGCTACACCTTC
TRBJ2-2,TRBD2,TRBV7-2,-,CASSLGGGGRVSGELFF,TGTGCCAGCAGCTTAGGGGGAGGCGGGAGGGTCTCCGGGGAGCTGTTTTTT
TRBJ2-7,-,TRBV7-9,once,CASSLLGTYEQYF,TGTGCCAGCAGCTTATTGGGCACCTACGAGCAGTACTTC
TRBJ1-3,-,TRBV14,-,CASSQAWGAGNTIYF,TGTGCCAGCAGCCAAGCGTGGGGCGCGGGAAACACCATATATTTT
TRBJ2-1,-,TRBV30,-,CAWIKRSSYNEQFF,TGTGCCTGGATCAAACGATCCTCCTACAATGAGCAGTTCTTC
TRBJ1-1,-,TRBV18,-,CASSPKERNTEAFF,TGTGCCAGCTCACCAAAGGAAAGAAACACTGAAGCTTTCTTT
TRBJ2-1,-,TRBV11-3,-,CASSSANNEQFF,TGTGCCAGCAGCAGTGCGAATAATGAGCAGTTCTTC
TRBJ2-3,TRBD2,TRBV7-9,-,CASSLSGREDTQYF,TGTGCCAGCAGCTTAAGCGGGAGGGAAGATACGCAGTATTTT
TRBJ2-1,-,TRBV9,-,CASSVEGREQFF,TGTGCCAGCAGCGTAGAGGGTCGGGAGCAGTTCTTC
TRBJ2-2,-,TRBV9,-,CASSVGGSGTGELFF,TGTGCCAGCAGCGTAGGGGGGAGTGGCACCGGGGAGCTGTTTTTT
TRBJ2-5,-,TRBV19,-,CASNPSAGIQETQYF,TGTGCCAGTAATCCGTCGGCGGGGATCCAAGAGACCCAGTACTTC
TRBJ2-1,-,TRBV11-2,-,CASSSLEGYNEQFF,TGTGCCAGCAGCTCCCTCGAAGGGTACAATGAGCAGTTCTTC
TRBJ2-6,TRBD1,TRBV29-1,once,CSVAAPGQGAGGANVLTF,TGCAGCGTTGCCGCACCGGGACAGGGGGCAGGAGGGGCCAACGTCCTGACTTTC
TRBJ2-6,-,TRBV10-3,-,CAISEQLSGANVLTF,TGTGCCATCAGTGAACAGCTATCTGGGGCCAACGTCCTGACTTTC
TRBJ2-2,TRBD1,TRBV7-7,-,CASSLARQGARTGELFF,TGTGCTAGCAGCCTTGCGAGACAGGGGGCTCGGACCGGGGAGCTGTTTTTT
TRBJ2-3,TRBD2,TRBV6-6,once,CASSYLGLAVGTQYF,TGTGCCAGCAGTTACTTGGGACTAGCGGTCGGGACGCAGTATTTT
TRBJ1-3,-,TRBV5-1,-,CASSLGASGNTIYF,TGCGCCAGCAGCCTGGGAGCCTCTGGAAACACCATATATTTT
TRBJ2-1,-,TRBV21-1,-,CASSKDHCEAASSYNEQFF,TGTGCCAGCAGCAAAGATCACTGTGAGGCGGCAAGCTCCTACAATGAGCAGTTCTTC
TRBJ1-2,-,TRBV29-1,-,CSATQGRYGYTF,TGCAGCGCAACCCAGGGGCGCTATGGCTACACCTTC
TRBJ2-3,TRBD2,TRBV18,-,CASSKTSGASTDTQYF,TGTGCCAGCTCAAAAACTAGCGGGGCTAGCACAGATACGCAGTATTTT
TRBJ1-1,-,TRBV6-5,-,CASRLNFDSEAFF,TGTGCCAGCAGATTAAATTTTGACAGTGAAGCTTTCTTT
TRBJ1-1,-,TRBV6-5,-,CASRSPGSVNTEAFF,TGTGCCAGCAGGTCCCCTGGGTCCGTGAACACTGAAGCTTTCTTT
TRBJ2-1,TRBD2,TRBV5-1,medium-sized,CASRRNSGSYEQFF,TGCGCCAGCAGACGCAATAGCGGGAGCTATGAGCAGTTCTTC
TRBJ1-1,TRBD1,TRBV12-5,-,CASGLGTGEAFF,TGTGCTAGTGGCCTTGGGACAGGTGAAGCTTTCTTT
TRBJ1-3,TRBD1,TRBV6-5,-,CASKTGAGNTIYF,TGTGCCAGCAAAACAGGGGCTGGAAACACCATATATTTT
TRBJ1-5,-,TRBV4-1,few,CASSQDPRDQPQHF,TGCGCCAGCAGCCAAGATCCCAGGGATCAGCCCCAGCATTTT
TRBJ2-5,-,TRBV28,-,CASSKQGLGTQYF,TGTGCCAGCAGCAAACAGGGTTTGGGGACCCAGTACTTC
TRBJ1-2,TRBD1,TRBV6-5,-,CASSYTTGGIYGYTF,TGTGCCAGCAGTTACACGACAGGGGGCATCTATGGCTACACCTTC
TRBJ2-5,-,TRBV6-1,-,CASSEGQTHQETQYF,TGTGCCAGCAGTGAAGGGCAGACACACCAAGAGACCCAGTACTTC
TRBJ2-5,-,TRBV5-1,-,CASSLALATETQYF,TGCGCCAGCAGCTTGGCGCTTGCGACGGAGACCCAGTACTTC
TRBJ2-7,TRBD2,TRBV6-5,once,CASKAGGLAGEQYF,TGTGCCAGCAAGGCGGGGGGACTAGCGGGCGAGCAGTACTTC